A selection of T cell receptor beta chains follows, all from one sample in a study of human T cells and chemical hapten exposure. A single record per CDR3 protein comes from TCRdb applying MiXCR to the RACE reads. The repertoire holds 150,000 to 200,000 distinct CDR3 sequences, around a quarter seen once, with approximately 2.1% in the top ten. The sample here was whole blood, taken in connection with sensitization to the hapten diphenylcyclopropenone (DPC). The receptor set was obtained from a woman aged 18-29 years with alopecia areata. Some clones in this sample may be carry-over from other donors' samples. The CDR3 runs from the conserved cysteine through the conserved F or W. The D gene is left open where the match is weak. Expanded clones get a size class; other rows say once, few or many, or leave the size out.

>few|TRBJ2-1|TRBV10-3|TRBD2
CAIRRLAGDNEQFF
TGTGCCATCAGACGACTAGCGGGCGACAATGAGCAGTTCTTC
>few|TRBJ2-1|TRBV29-1|NA
CSVVGSRGSYNEQFF
TGCAGCGTTGTGGGGTCTAGGGGGTCCTACAATGAGCAGTTCTTC
>NA|TRBJ1-2|TRBV23-1|NA
CASSQSGDYGYTF
TGCGCCAGCAGTCAATCAGGGGACTATGGCTACACCTTC
>NA|TRBJ1-1|TRBV7-2|NA
CASSPGRGVMNTEAFF
TGTGCCAGCAGCCCCGGACGGGGGGTCATGAACACTGAAGCTTTCTTT
>many|TRBJ2-1|TRBV7-2|NA
CASSVGSGYNEQFF
TGTGCCAGCAGCGTCGGAAGCGGATACAATGAGCAGTTCTTC
>many|TRBJ2-7|TRBV29-1|NA
CSASLTAAGEQYF
TGCAGCGCCTCACTTACAGCCGCGGGGGAGCAGTACTTC
>NA|TRBJ2-2|TRBV29-1|TRBD2
CSVHTSGREAGELFF
TGCAGCGTCCACACTAGCGGGAGGGAAGCCGGGGAGCTGTTTTTT
>NA|TRBJ2-2|TRBV5-4|NA
CASTPAPSRDTGELFF
TGTGCCAGCACCCCAGCCCCTAGCCGCGACACCGGGGAGCTGTTTTTT
>NA|TRBJ1-4|TRBV27|NA
CASSDQGLTNEKLFF
TGTGCCAGCAGTGATCAGGGGTTAACTAATGAAAAACTGTTTTTT
>NA|TRBJ1-5|TRBV20-1|TRBD1
CSAPGGLGQPQHF
TGCAGTGCGCCAGGGGGCTTGGGTCAGCCCCAGCATTTT
>NA|TRBJ1-6|TRBV20-1|TRBD1
CSADSDRDDSPLHF
TGCAGTGCTGACTCCGACAGGGATGATTCACCCCTCCACTTT
>NA|TRBJ2-1|TRBV7-9|NA
CASSPLVGVNEQFF
TGTGCCAGCAGCCCCCTTGTGGGGGTCAATGAGCAGTTCTTC
>many|TRBJ1-1|TRBV29-1|NA
CSVVFQLNTEAFF
TGCAGCGTTGTGTTCCAGCTAAACACTGAAGCTTTCTTT
>NA|TRBJ2-7|TRBV20-1|NA
CSASARQGGEQYF
TGCAGTGCTAGCGCGAGACAGGGAGGCGAGCAGTACTTC
>few|TRBJ2-3|TRBV7-2|TRBD2
CASSLIAGLTDTQYF
TGTGCCAGCAGCCTAATAGCGGGACTCACAGATACGCAGTATTTT
>NA|TRBJ2-5|TRBV2|NA
CASKVRPAETQYF
TGTGCCAGCAAAGTAAGACCGGCAGAGACCCAGTACTTC
>few|TRBJ2-7|TRBV20-1|NA
CSARETITYEQYF
TGCAGTGCTAGAGAGACAATTACCTACGAGCAGTACTTC
>many|TRBJ2-7|TRBV2|NA
CASSEVTGVGEQYF
TGTGCCAGCAGTGAAGTTACGGGCGTCGGGGAGCAGTACTTC
>NA|TRBJ1-5|TRBV4-3|TRBD1
CASSQDDRGEQPQHF
TGCGCCAGCAGCCAGGACGACAGGGGGGAGCAGCCCCAGCATTTT
>few|TRBJ1-1|TRBV7-2|NA
CASSLSAVTEAFF
TGTGCCAGCAGCTTAAGCGCAGTCACTGAAGCTTTCTTT
>few|TRBJ1-1|TRBV4-2|NA
CASSQVQDTEAFF
TGTGCCAGCAGCCAAGTTCAAGACACTGAAGCTTTCTTT
>few|TRBJ2-4|TRBV29-1|NA
CSVALFSRENIQYF
TGCAGCGTTGCACTATTCAGCAGGGAAAACATTCAGTACTTC
>NA|TRBJ2-6|TRBV27|NA
CASSLFRPTGANVLTF
TGTGCCAGCAGTTTATTCAGGCCCACTGGGGCCAACGTCCTGACTTTC
>few|TRBJ2-2|TRBV27|NA
CATKQPTGELFF
TGTGCCACCAAACAACCGACCGGGGAGCTGTTTTTT
>NA|TRBJ1-1|TRBV7-9|NA
CASSISGVPEAFF
TGTGCCAGCAGCATCTCAGGAGTTCCTGAAGCTTTCTTT
>few|TRBJ1-5|TRBV9|NA
CASSAGGGNQPQHF
TGTGCCAGCAGCGCGGGGGGCGGCAATCAGCCCCAGCATTTT
>few|TRBJ1-2|TRBV3-1|NA
CASTLTLGRNYGYTF
TGTGCCAGCACCCTGACCCTCGGACGGAACTATGGCTACACCTTC
>few|TRBJ1-1|TRBV15|NA
CATSRERGPAEAFF
TGTGCCACCAGCAGAGAACGGGGGCCCGCTGAAGCTTTCTTT
>NA|TRBJ2-2|TRBV15|NA
CATSRKGTGELFF
TGTGCCACCAGCAGAAAAGGAACCGGGGAGCTGTTTTTT
>NA|TRBJ2-4|TRBV6-2/TRBV6-3|NA
CASSSDAKNIQYF
TGTGCCAGCAGCTCTGATGCCAAAAACATTCAGTACTTC
>NA|TRBJ2-7|TRBV25-1|NA
CASSSSNSYEQYF
TGTGCCAGCAGTTCATCGAACAGCTACGAGCAGTACTTC
>once|TRBJ2-1|TRBV29-1|TRBD2
CSVWTSGIDEQFF
TGCAGCGTGTGGACTAGCGGGATCGATGAGCAGTTCTTC
>NA|TRBJ2-1|TRBV29-1|TRBD1
CSVESPPGQGGNEQFF
TGCAGCGTTGAATCTCCGCCGGGACAGGGAGGCAATGAGCAGTTCTTC
>NA|TRBJ2-7|TRBV10-2|NA
CASSHRVYEQYF
TGCGCCAGCAGTCACAGGGTCTACGAGCAGTACTTC
>few|TRBJ2-3|TRBV29-1|NA
CSVALQGGTTDTQYF
TGCAGCGTTGCGCTCCAAGGGGGTACCACAGATACGCAGTATTTT
>NA|TRBJ2-7|TRBV28|NA
CASSSPFERRTGEQYF
TGTGCCAGCAGTTCCCCCTTTGAGCGGAGGACGGGCGAGCAGTACTTC
>NA|TRBJ2-5|TRBV6-2/TRBV6-3|TRBD2
CASSYGVAGGQETQYF
TGTGCCAGCAGTTACGGGGTAGCGGGGGGACAAGAGACCCAGTACTTC
>few|TRBJ2-5|TRBV9|TRBD1
CASSVGTGSGETQYF
TGTGCCAGCAGCGTAGGGACAGGGTCCGGAGAGACCCAGTACTTC
>NA|TRBJ2-7|TRBV11-1|TRBD1
CASSLYRGPYEQYF
TGTGCCAGCAGCTTATACAGGGGTCCCTACGAGCAGTACTTC
>NA|TRBJ2-7|TRBV20-1|NA
CSAVTGYEQYF
TGCAGTGCTGTGACTGGCTACGAGCAGTACTTC
>NA|TRBJ2-1|TRBV24-1|NA
CATSDSRRSYNEQFF
TGTGCCACCAGTGATTCTAGAAGGTCCTACAATGAGCAGTTCTTC
>few|TRBJ2-3|TRBV29-1|NA
CSVRERTDTQYF
TGCAGCGTTAGGGAACGCACAGATACGCAGTATTTT
>few|TRBJ2-3|TRBV6-2/TRBV6-3|NA
CASSQDETGAQYF
TGTGCCAGCAGCCAGGACGAGACCGGGGCGCAGTATTTT
>few|TRBJ2-3|TRBV6-5|NA
CASSYSAPSTSTDTQYF
TGTGCCAGCAGTTACTCAGCCCCTAGCACTAGCACAGATACGCAGTATTTT
>NA|TRBJ2-1|TRBV20-1|TRBD2
CSARGGRIAGGPDEQFF
TGCAGTGCTAGAGGTGGACGAATAGCGGGAGGGCCCGATGAGCAGTTCTTC
>NA|TRBJ2-1|TRBV20-1|NA
CSASLAGSRNEQFF
TGCAGTGCTAGTTTGGCGGGAAGTCGGAATGAGCAGTTCTTC
>NA|TRBJ1-5|TRBV20-1|NA
CSARSPAEGSQPQHF
TGCAGTGCTAGATCTCCGGCGGAGGGCAGTCAGCCCCAGCATTTT
>NA|TRBJ1-2|TRBV30|NA
CALGAGSYGYTF
TGTGCCCTAGGGGCAGGATCCTATGGCTACACCTTC
>NA|TRBJ2-7|TRBV7-9|TRBD2
CASSASGLADYEQYF
TGTGCCAGCAGCGCGTCGGGACTAGCGGACTACGAGCAGTACTTC
>few|TRBJ2-3|TRBV4-3|NA
CASSSLLASTDTQYF
TGCGCCAGCAGCTCCCTTCTGGCTAGCACAGATACACAGTATTTT
>NA|TRBJ2-3|TRBV12-3/TRBV12-4|NA
CASSWPAGTQYF
TGTGCCAGCAGTTGGCCAGCCGGTACGCAGTATTTT
>NA|TRBJ2-7|TRBV7-6|TRBD2
CASSLLAGAKYEQYF
TGTGCCAGCAGCTTATTAGCGGGCGCAAAGTACGAGCAGTACTTC
>few|TRBJ1-6|TRBV7-3|NA
CASSLMAGRNSPLHF
TGTGCCAGCAGCTTAATGGCAGGGAGAAATTCACCCCTCCACTTT
>NA|TRBJ1-1|TRBV7-8|NA
CASSRRSPGGTEAFF
TGTGCCAGCAGCCGGAGAAGCCCGGGGGGCACTGAAGCTTTCTTT
>NA|TRBJ1-1|TRBV5-6|NA
CASSLLNGAEAFF
TGTGCCAGCAGCTTGCTTAACGGGGCTGAAGCTTTCTTT